The rows below give T cell receptor beta chains drawn from one sample of a study of OX40 agonist ivuxolimab in advanced cancers. Produced via immunoSEQ multiplex PCR; TCRdb's table is partial and in-frame only. Among 65,000 to 95,000 clones, approximately 83% were seen once, and the ten largest hold approximately 5.1%. The input for sequencing was CD4+ or CD8+ T cells sorted from blood, taken in a trial of the OX40 agonist ivuxolimab. These receptors were obtained from an adult with an advanced solid tumor such as melanoma, head and neck, liver or kidney cancer. Each CDR3 is given with its conserved first and last residue. The D gene is left open where the match is weak. A row's size may be missing; if present it is once, few, many or a size class.

CDR3 protein | CDR3 DNA | D gene | J gene | clone size | V gene
CASSSAGGEYNEQFF | TGTGCCAGCAGTTCAGCGGGGGGAGAATACAATGAGCAGTTCTTC | TRBD2 | TRBJ2-1 | NA | TRBV6-4
CASSPDSIETQYF | TGTGCCAGCTCACCAGACAGTATAGAGACCCAGTACTTC | NA | TRBJ2-5 | NA | TRBV18
CASSQAWGEIYEQYF | TGCGCCAGCAGCCAAGCGTGGGGGGAGATCTACGAGCAGTACTTC | NA | TRBJ2-7 | NA | TRBV4-3
CASRDWGETETQYF | TGTGCCAGCAGGGATTGGGGTGAGACCGAGACCCAGTACTTC | NA | TRBJ2-5 | NA | TRBV2
CASRGQGGREKLFF | TGTGCCAGCAGAGGACAGGGGGGGCGTGAAAAACTGTTTTTT | TRBD1 | TRBJ1-4 | NA | TRBV2
CASSATLSSPSYNSPLHF | TGCGCCAGCAGCGCCACTCTCTCGTCCCCCTCCTATAATTCACCCCTCCACTTT | NA | TRBJ1-6 | NA | TRBV5-1
CASSQESAGGSTEAFF | TGCGCCAGCAGCCAAGAGAGCGCAGGGGGAAGCACTGAAGCTTTCTTT | TRBD1 | TRBJ1-1 | NA | TRBV4-3
CASSPGTGPYTF | TGTGCCAGCTCACCAGGAACAGGGCCCTACACCTTC | NA | TRBJ1-2 | NA | TRBV18
CASSLMRDTEAFF | TGTGCCAGCAGCTTAATGAGAGACACTGAAGCTTTCTTT | NA | TRBJ1-1 | NA | TRBV7-2
CASSYRQASTDTQYF | TGTGCCAGCAGCTACCGACAGGCTAGCACAGATACGCAGTATTTT | NA | TRBJ2-3 | NA | TRBV9
CASSLSPGMNTEAFF | TGTGCCAGCAGTTTATCACCAGGGATGAACACTGAAGCTTTCTTT | NA | TRBJ1-1 | NA | TRBV27
CASSPPPSGAYNEQFF | TGTGCCAGCAGCCCACCACCTAGCGGGGCCTACAATGAGCAGTTCTTC | TRBD2 | TRBJ2-1 | NA | TRBV11-2
CASSPDASNQPQHF | TGTGCCAGCAGCCCGGATGCGAGCAATCAGCCCCAGCATTTT | NA | TRBJ1-5 | NA | TRBV4-2
CASSGVQGVYGYTF | TGTGCCAGCAGTGGAGTCCAGGGGGTCTATGGCTACACCTTC | TRBD1 | TRBJ1-2 | once | TRBV6-1
CASSPPGGGYEQYF | TGTGCCAGCTCACCACCCGGGGGGGGCTACGAGCAGTACTTC | TRBD2 | TRBJ2-7 | NA | TRBV18
CASSQAPGGHSTDTQYF | TGTGCCAGCAGCCAAGCCCCCGGGGGCCATAGCACAGATACGCAGTATTTT | NA | TRBJ2-3 | NA | TRBV7-2
CASSISGGSPYEQYF | TGCGCCAGCAGCATCAGCGGGGGGTCGCCCTACGAGCAGTACTTC | TRBD2 | TRBJ2-7 | once | TRBV5-1
CASSVDGSGGEKLFF | TGTGCCAGCAGCGTAGATGGGTCGGGAGGGGAAAAACTGTTTTTT | NA | TRBJ1-4 | NA | TRBV9
CASIQLGGGGNQPQHF | TGTGCCAGTATTCAACTAGGAGGGGGAGGCAATCAGCCCCAGCATTTT | NA | TRBJ1-5 | NA | TRBV19
CASSPTTRAGDEQFF | TGTGCCAGCAGCCCGACAACGAGAGCCGGGGATGAGCAGTTCTTC | NA | TRBJ2-1 | few | TRBV7-9
CASSPVDRGETQYF | TGTGCCAGCTCACCAGTTGACAGGGGAGAGACCCAGTACTTC | TRBD1 | TRBJ2-5 | NA | TRBV18
CASKGENEKLFF | TGTGCCAGCAAGGGGGAGAATGAAAAACTGTTTTTT | NA | TRBJ1-4 | NA | TRBV2
CASSSGSYEQYF | TGTGCCAGCAGCTCGGGCAGCTACGAGCAGTACTTC | NA | TRBJ2-7 | few | TRBV5-5
CASGDIGHEKLFF | TGTGCCAGCGGGGACATCGGACATGAAAAACTGTTTTTT | NA | TRBJ1-4 | few | TRBV7-2
CASSKSWSDEKLFF | TGTGCCAGCAGTAAGTCCTGGTCGGATGAAAAACTGTTTTTT | NA | TRBJ1-4 | NA | TRBV6-6
CASGGLGPYNEQFF | TGTGCTAGTGGTGGACTAGGCCCCTACAATGAGCAGTTCTTC | TRBD2 | TRBJ2-1 | NA | TRBV12-5
CASSSRTAGTEAFF | TGTGCCAGCAGTTCCCGGACAGCGGGCACTGAAGCTTTCTTT | NA | TRBJ1-1 | NA | TRBV6-5
CASKDNTEAFF | TGTGCCAGCAAGGACAACACTGAAGCTTTCTTT | NA | TRBJ1-1 | NA | TRBV6-4
CASNVAGDTDTQYF | TGCGCCAGTAATGTCGCAGGGGACACAGATACGCAGTATTTT | NA | TRBJ2-3 | NA | TRBV5-1
CASSQDRRTDYGYTF | TGCGCCAGCAGCCAAGATCGAAGGACCGACTATGGCTACACCTTC | NA | TRBJ1-2 | NA | TRBV4-1
CASSPTGDGSYEQYF | TGTGCCAGCAGCCCCACGGGGGACGGGTCCTACGAGCAGTACTTC | NA | TRBJ2-7 | NA | TRBV4-2
CASSQASKGDQGTIYF | TGCGCCAGCAGCCAAGCTAGCAAGGGGGACCAGGGCACCATATATTTT | NA | TRBJ1-3 | NA | TRBV4-1
CASSVREDLSYEQYF | TGTGCCAGCAGCGTGCGGGAGGACCTCTCCTACGAGCAGTACTTC | TRBD2 | TRBJ2-7 | NA | TRBV9
CASSQDWNRDYNEQFF | TGCGCCAGCAGCCAAGACTGGAACAGGGACTACAATGAGCAGTTCTTC | NA | TRBJ2-1 | NA | TRBV4-3
CASSGLNRRNTEAFF | TGTGCCAGCAGTGGGTTGAACCGCAGGAACACTGAAGCTTTCTTT | NA | TRBJ1-1 | NA | TRBV2
CASSLAVGSSYEQYF | TGTGCCAGCAGCTTAGCGGTGGGCAGCTCCTACGAGCAGTACTTC | NA | TRBJ2-7 | few | TRBV7-9
CASSLSPAGQLYEQYF | TGCGCCAGCAGCCTTTCACCGGCGGGACAGCTATACGAGCAGTACTTC | NA | TRBJ2-7 | few | TRBV5-1
CASSPQTETFEKLFF | TGTGCCAGCAGTCCCCAGACAGAAACCTTTGAAAAACTGTTTTTT | NA | TRBJ1-4 | NA | TRBV27
CATRGQGETGELFF | TGCGCCACCCGGGGCCAGGGCGAGACCGGGGAGCTGTTTTTT | NA | TRBJ2-2 | NA | TRBV10-2